The clone carrying this TCR beta chain was counted ten times or more. No antigen is known for it. These data come from a study of T cells after yellow fever vaccination. Overall study context: SMART-Seq v4 Ultra Low Input served to prepare low-cell-number fractions.

5'RACE template switching generated TCR cDNA, adding a universal primer site and UMIs. From the 5' RACE reads, TCRdb called clonotypes with MiXCR, one entry per CDR3 protein. The sample has 360,000 or so distinct CDR3 sequences, roughly 11% seen once. Study observations and caveats: Post-booster samples contained most primary-vaccination clones (about 95% CD4, around 88% CD8). A small proportion of clonotypes was detected in both the CD4 and CD8 compartments.

The sample here was PBMCs, taken on the day of the first yellow fever vaccination. This TCR derives from a man aged 18 to 29 who received the YFV17D yellow fever vaccine.

CDR3 amino acids: CASSLGASGEETQYF. CDR3 DNA sequence: TGTGCCAGCAGCTTAGGGGCTAGCGGTGAAGAGACCCAGTACTTC. This chain joins TRBV7-9 and TRBJ2-5; 7 nucleotides align to TRBD2. The CDR3 is made up of 15 amino acids. V shed 1 base and J 3 bases; nucleotides not matched to a gene: 5. Germline CDR1 and CDR2: SEHNR and FQNEAQ (reference sequence).